This note documents a single T cell receptor (beta chain) sequence. What it binds is not known. The data belong to a study of radiation and T cells in renal cell carcinoma. For the study at large: Nephrectomy followed 15 Gy stereotactic body radiation by 4 weeks. General study points: No pretreatment tumor biopsies were available for baseline clonotypes. Top tumor clonotypes rose in blood 2 weeks post-radiation, then contracted.

Time point: blood 2 weeks post-SBRT. Described treatment: 15 Gy SBRT to primary tumor, nephrectomy 4 weeks later. Clear cell pathology was present in this patient's renal cell carcinoma. Deletions cut 3 bases from V and 2 bases from J, with 8 bases between. The CDR3 is 14 amino acids. Germline loops: CDR1 SGHNT, CDR2 YYREEE (reference sequence). The repertoire was sequenced with immunoSEQ multiplex PCR; TCRdb's copy has only in-frame clones and lacks some. The sample carries 100,000 to 150,000 clones, approximately 85% recorded once. This TCR was sampled from a man aged 50-59 years with renal cell carcinoma. The specimen was blood, collected from a patient whose treatment included radiotherapy and nephrectomy. This chain uses TRBV5-4 with TRBJ2-2, with D possibly matching TRBD2 (5 bases). Here the CDR3 reads CASSSGKNTGELFF. CDR3 nucleotides: TGTGCCAGCAGCTCCGGGAAAAACACCGGGGAGCTGTTTTTT. The full variable domain, in which reference TRBV5-4 and TRBJ2-2 provide the parts outside the CDR3, is ETGVTQSPTHLIKTRGQQVTLRCSSQSGHNTVSWYQQALGQGPQFIFQYYREEENGRGNFPPRFSGLQFPNYSSELNVNALELDDSALYLCASSSGKNTGELFFGEGSRLTVL.